This entry lists 18 T cell receptor beta chains sequenced from one sample in a study of PD-1 blockade in classical Hodgkin lymphoma. Exposure to brentuximab vedotin varied, and each patient had relapsed following autologous stem cell transplantation. Data came from immunoSEQ multiplex PCR; TCRdb stores just in-frame clones and leaves some out. Here the sample spans over 35,000 clones, 85% to 90% being singletons. The material sequenced was peripheral blood mononuclear cells (PBMCs), taken before the second cycle of nivolumab. The receptors originated from a human donor with classical Hodgkin lymphoma.

This clone was observed a handful of times. The V and J genes are TRBV18 and TRBJ1-2; D unclear. The CDR3 extends over 15 amino acids. Germline CDR1 is KGHSH and CDR2 is LQKENI. V was cut by 2 bases and J by 4 bases, with 14 bases left in between. CDR3 sequence (DNA): TGTGCCAGCTCACCAGGTGACTTAAAGGTCTATGGCTACACCTTC. Its protein product is CASSPGDLKVYGYTF.

This clone was counted a few times. The chain is built from TRBV6-5 and TRBJ2-3; 7 bases match TRBD2. The CDR3 has 15 residues. V gave up 6 bases and J gave up 5 bases; unmatched junction bases: 11. Germline CDR1 reads MNHEY; CDR2 reads SVGAGI. DNA for the CDR3: TGTGCCAGCAGCCGATTGGGGGGGGGTGGAGATACGCAGTATTTT. Protein sequence: CASSRLGGGGDTQYF.

The CDR3 nucleotides are TGTGCCAGCAGTTTATACATTTACACTGAAGCTTTCTTT. This translates into CASSLYIYTEAFF. V usage is TRBV27 and J usage is TRBJ1-1; D not certain. There are 13 residues in the CDR3. V was cut by 1 base and J by 3 bases, with 6 bases left in between. Germline V lookup: CDR1 MNHEY, CDR2 SMNVEV (reference sequence).

The V call is TRBV7-3, the J call TRBJ2-3; D not resolved. Trimming stripped 3 bases from V and 4 bases from J, with 11 bases between. The CDR3 totals 14 residues. Looked up from germline, CDR1 is SGHTA and CDR2 is FQGTGA. Here the CDR3 reads CASSFGPNADTQYF. In DNA, the CDR3 is TGTGCCAGCAGCTTTGGGCCTAATGCAGATACGCAGTATTTT. Full variable domain (missing parts from reference TRBV7-3 and TRBJ2-3): GAGVSQTPSNKVTEKGKYVELRCDPISGHTALYWYRQSLGQGPEFLIYFQGTGAADDSGLPNDRFFAVRPEGSVSTLKIQRTERGDSAVYLCASSFGPNADTQYFGPGTRLTVL.

V is TRBV6-6 and J is TRBJ1-1; a possible D gene is TRBD1 (6 bases). The germline V gene encodes CDR1 MNHNY and CDR2 SVGAGI (reference sequence). The CDR3 spans 14 residues. Between the trimmed V and J ends, which lost 6 bases and 10 bases, there was a span of 21 bases. The CDR3 sequence is CASRDIDRIVRAFF. Here the CDR3 DNA reads TGTGCCAGCAGAGATATTGACAGGATAGTAAGAGCTTTCTTT.

The chain links TRBV4-1 to TRBJ2-1; D not resolved. Between the trimmed V and J ends, which lost 3 bases and 4 bases, there was a span of 4 bases. The CDR3 loop spans 12 amino acids. CDR1 and CDR2 from the germline V gene are MGHRA and YSYEKL. The CDR3 reads CASSHPYNEQFF. CDR3 DNA sequence: TGCGCCAGCAGCCATCCGTACAATGAGCAGTTCTTC.

In this sample, this clone turned up a few times. The chain recombines TRBV5-5 with TRBJ1-6, with D unresolved. CDR1 and CDR2 from the germline V gene are SGHKS and YYEKEE (reference sequence). V shed 4 bases and J shed 8 bases, with 7 bases lying between them. The CDR3 consists of 12 residues. CDR3 residues: CASSLTDSPLHF. Here the CDR3 DNA reads TGTGCCAGCAGCCTTACCGATTCACCCCTCCACTTT.

This rearrangement joins TRBV11-1 to TRBJ2-2, with 8 nucleotides matching TRBD1. This CDR3 region has 17 residues. With V trimmed by 0 bases and J by 3 bases, 6 bases remained unmatched. Germline V gene sequence: CDR1 SGHAT, CDR2 FQDESV (reference sequence). CDR3 sequence (DNA): TGTGCCAGCAGCTTAGCGCTGGCAGGGGGCTACACCGGGGAGCTGTTTTTT. Translated, it gives CASSLALAGGYTGELFF.

The rearrangement joins TRBV6-1 to TRBJ1-5; D may be TRBD1 (5 bases). V was trimmed by 7 bases and J by 6 bases, leaving 13 bases between them. The CDR3 consists of 13 residues. Germline CDR1 MNHNS, CDR2 SASEGT. CDR3 residues: CASTITQGQPQHF. CDR3 coding DNA: TGTGCCAGCACAATCACCCAGGGTCAGCCCCAGCATTTT.

This clone was observed a few times. The chain uses TRBV10-2 and TRBJ2-7; D gene ambiguous. From germline, CDR1 is WSHSY and CDR2 SAAADI. V was trimmed by 3 bases and J by 7 bases, leaving 13 bases between them. The CDR3 is 13 amino acids. The CDR3 region has the DNA TGCGCCAGCAGTGAACCGCCCCTGGGAGAGCAGTACTTC. Encoded protein: CASSEPPLGEQYF.

The J gene is TRBJ2-1, the V gene TRBV6-6; TRBD2 matches at 9 bases. Germline CDR1 and CDR2: MNHNY and SVGAGI (reference sequence). CDR3 length equals 15 residues. The junction had 14 bases not matched to a gene; V was cut back by 8 bases and J by 9 bases. CDR3 amino acids: CASRPLAGTNGEQFF. In DNA form, the CDR3 reads TGTGCCAGCCGCCCGCTAGCGGGGACTAACGGTGAGCAGTTCTTC.

J is TRBJ1-1 and V is TRBV18, with 12 bases that match TRBD1. V shed 2 bases, J shed 6 bases, and the junction held 4 bases outside the gene matches. Germline V CDR1 and CDR2: KGHSH, LQKENI. This CDR3 is 15 amino acids long. In DNA form, the CDR3 reads TGTGCCAGCTCACCAGGGACAGGGGGCATCGCTGAAGCTTTCTTT. Its translation: CASSPGTGGIAEAFF.

The rearrangement joins TRBV19 to TRBJ1-1, with 7 bases aligning to TRBD1. The ends lost 3 bases at V and 4 bases at J; junction bases unmatched: 8. The CDR3 is made up of 15 amino acids. Germline values: CDR1 LNHDA, CDR2 SQIVND (reference sequence). CDR3 sequence reads: CASSIATGRSTEAFF. CDR3 nucleotide sequence: TGTGCCAGTAGTATTGCGACAGGGAGATCCACTGAAGCTTTCTTT.

The gene calls are TRBV27 and TRBJ1-2; D call uncertain. The germline V gene has CDR1 MNHEY and CDR2 SMNVEV (reference sequence). This CDR3 contains 14 residues. Trimming took 5 bases from V and 6 from J, leaving 16 bases between them. The CDR3 coding sequence is TGTGCCAGCAGTCTGACGCGAACAGCCAATGGCTACACCTTC. Translation: CASSLTRTANGYTF.

The rearrangement joins TRBV5-1 to TRBJ2-3, with TRBD2 matching 13 bases. This CDR3 is 16 amino acids long. Germline-derived CDR1 and CDR2 are SGHRS and YFSETQ. The ends lost 5 bases at V and 5 bases at J; junction bases unmatched: 8. In DNA, the CDR3 is TGCGCCAGCAGACCCGGACTAGCGGGAGTCGGAGATACGCAGTATTTT. This codes for CASRPGLAGVGDTQYF.

V and J are TRBV9 and TRBJ2-1; 13 bases match TRBD2. CDR1 SGDLS and CDR2 YYNGEE come from the germline V gene. The J segment lost 7 bases and the V segment lost 0 bases, leaving 10 bases of the junction unmatched. CDR3 length equals 18 residues. CDR3 sequence reads: CASSVEALAGGPGNEQFF. The DNA of the CDR3 is TGTGCCAGCAGCGTAGAGGCACTAGCGGGAGGGCCGGGGAATGAGCAGTTCTTC.

This clone was seen only a few times. The rearrangement joins TRBV4-1 to TRBJ2-1; D not resolved. Germline V gives CDR1 MGHRA, CDR2 YSYEKL. CDR3 length: 16 residues. V shed 4 bases and J shed 0 bases, with 13 bases lying between them. The CDR3 bases are TGCGCCAGCAGCCTGACCCCATCGAGCTCCTACAATGAGCAGTTCTTC. Protein: CASSLTPSSSYNEQFF.

This rearrangement joins TRBV27 to TRBJ2-5; 14 nucleotides agree with TRBD2. The trim removed 2 bases at V and 2 bases at J, leaving 7 bases unmatched. The CDR3 extends over 18 amino acids. Germline loops: CDR1 MNHEY, CDR2 SMNVEV (reference sequence). CDR3 DNA sequence: TGTGCCAGCAGTTTAACGACTAGCGGGAGGGGAGCGCAAGAGACCCAGTACTTC. Translated: CASSLTTSGRGAQETQYF.